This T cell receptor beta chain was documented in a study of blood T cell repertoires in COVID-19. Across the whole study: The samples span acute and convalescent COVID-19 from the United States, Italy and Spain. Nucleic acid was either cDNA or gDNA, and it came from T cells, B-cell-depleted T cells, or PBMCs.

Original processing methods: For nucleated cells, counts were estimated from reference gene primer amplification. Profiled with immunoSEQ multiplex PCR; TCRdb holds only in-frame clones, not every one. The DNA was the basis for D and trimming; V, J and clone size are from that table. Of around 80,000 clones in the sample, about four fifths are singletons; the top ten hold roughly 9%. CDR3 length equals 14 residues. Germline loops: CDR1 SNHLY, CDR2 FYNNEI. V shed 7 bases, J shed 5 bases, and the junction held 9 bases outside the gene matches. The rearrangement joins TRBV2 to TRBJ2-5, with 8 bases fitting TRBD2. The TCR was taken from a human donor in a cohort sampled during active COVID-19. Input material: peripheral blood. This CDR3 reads CASNPAGVWETQYF. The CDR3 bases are TGTGCCAGCAATCCAGCGGGAGTTTGGGAGACCCAGTACTTC.